The subject of this entry is one T cell receptor beta chain. Germline assignment: CDR1 MRHNA and CDR2 SNTAGT. This CDR3 is built from 15 residues. The J segment lost 5 bases and the V segment lost 6 bases, leaving 6 bases of the junction unmatched. These data originate in a study of blood T cell repertoires in COVID-19. TCRdb keeps only in-frame clones here, not all; method: immunoSEQ multiplex PCR. The sample records some 70,000 clones, 88% being singletons. The receptor's source is a middle-aged woman who had recovered from COVID-19. The rearrangement uses TRBV6-4 and TRBJ2-3, with 12 bases identical to TRBD2. The sample taken for sequencing was PBMCs or T cells enriched from blood (not recorded which). CDR3 loop: CASRRLAGEEDTQYF. CDR3 sequence (DNA): TGTGCCAGCAGGCGACTAGCGGGGGAGGAAGATACGCAGTATTTT.